One and the same sample provided the 4 T cell receptor beta chains below, sequenced in a study of shared clonotypes between healthy human individuals. Repertoires were generated with immunoSEQ multiplex PCR, while TCRdb's copy carries only in-frame clones and drops some. The sample has about 2.3 million clones; around 90% are singletons. The sample consisted of naive CD4+ T cells from PBMCs. As to subset: CD45RA+ positively selected. These receptors were taken from a man aged 18-30 years in good health. Some clones in this sample may be carry-over from other donors' samples.

CDR3 residues: CASSRELTPNYGYTF. The CDR3 DNA sequence: TGTGCCAGCAGTAGAGAACTGACACCCAACTATGGCTACACCTTC. The chain recombines TRBV6-5 with TRBJ1-2; D gene uncertain. The CDR3 has 15 residues. Germline CDR1 reads MNHEY; CDR2 reads SVGAGI. The ends were cut back, 5 bases at V and 2 bases at J, with 15 bases in the middle.

The chain links TRBV6-1 to TRBJ2-7, with TRBD1 matching over 9 bases. Germline assignment: CDR1 MNHNS and CDR2 SASEGT. Trimming took 6 bases from V and 3 from J; bases not matched to a gene: 9. There are 15 residues in the CDR3. The CDR3 loop reads CASRGGRTGVYEQYF. As DNA, the CDR3 is TGTGCCAGCAGGGGGGGTAGGACAGGGGTCTACGAGCAGTACTTC.

A remark on this clone: Other nucleotide sequences from this sample produce the same CDR3. The rearrangement links TRBV5-5 to TRBJ1-1; no clear D. The V end lost 0 bases, the J end lost 1 base, and 4 bases lay between the germline ends. The CDR3 has 13 amino acids. The germline CDR1 and CDR2 sequences are SGHKS and YYEKEE (reference sequence). CDR3 bases: TGTGCCAGCAGCTTGGGGCCGAACACTGAAGCTTTCTTT. This translates into CASSLGPNTEAFF. The full variable domain, rest sourced from reference TRBV5-5 and TRBJ1-1, is DAGVTQSPTHLIKTRGQQVTLRCSPISGHKSVSWYQQVLGQGPQFIFQYYEKEERGRGNFPDRFSARQFPNYSSELNVNALLLGDSALYLCASSLGPNTEAFFGQGTRLTVV.

The chain uses TRBV27 and TRBJ1-5; D is possibly TRBD1 (5 bases). V was shortened by 5 bases and J by 0 bases, with 14 bases between the two germline ends. The CDR3 has 16 amino acids. CDR1 MNHEY and CDR2 SMNVEV come from the germline V gene (reference sequence). The CDR3 bases are TGTGCCAGCAGTCCGCAGGGAATCTATAGCAATCAGCCCCAGCATTTT. It is translated as CASSPQGIYSNQPQHF.